This T cell receptor beta chain was obtained from a study of shared clonotypes between healthy human individuals. Study results and caveats: Larger estimated richness was generally seen in naive subsets than in memory subsets.

Donors were Caucasian adults residing in Nashville, Tennessee, USA. The investigators split CD4+ cells into a CD45RA+ naive subset and a CD45RA-negative memory subset. Genomic DNA per cell subset filled all wells of several immunoSEQ plates. Produced via immunoSEQ multiplex PCR; TCRdb's table is partial and in-frame only. The sample records 640,000 or so clones, roughly 70% being singletons. Details on this clone: The antigen remains undetermined.

Looked up from germline, CDR1 is LNHNV and CDR2 is YYDKDF (reference sequence). The ends were cut back, 0 bases at V and 6 bases at J, with 9 bases in the middle. The CDR3 has 14 amino acids. V is TRBV15 and J is TRBJ2-4; D uncertain. The clonotype comes from a woman aged 25 to 39 in good health. Sequencing input: memory CD4+ T cells sorted from blood. Indicated subset: CD45RA-negative fraction. The CDR3 nucleotides read TGTGCCACCAGCAGAGATAGGAACCTAAACATTCAGTACTTC. This translates into CATSRDRNLNIQYF.